Here is one T cell receptor (beta chain) with its context. As yet, its antigen is unknown. The data are from a study of B cell selection in AIRE deficiency. General study points: Patient Tconv cells held roughly 33% of Treg sequences shared by healthy donors.

CDR1 and CDR2 from the germline V gene are SGHTA and FQGNSA. The CDR3 has 16 amino acids. The germline V and J ends were trimmed by 5 bases and 0 bases, with 16 bases remaining between them. Regulatory T cells were sorted as CD4+CD25hiCD127low/negative. The table came from immunoSEQ multiplex PCR; TCRdb's copy has only in-frame clones and leaves some out. The sample yields about 21,000 clones, about 94% seen once. This clonotype was sampled from a human donor with AIRE deficiency. The source material was Tregs sorted from PBMCs. The J gene is TRBJ1-2, the V gene TRBV7-2, with D perhaps matching TRBD1 (5 bases). This CDR3 reads CASSLQSGKTNYGYTF. The CDR3 nucleotides read TGTGCCAGCAGCCTACAATCAGGGAAGACTAACTATGGCTACACCTTC.